This TCR beta chain was identified during a study of control samples from healthy donors and cancer patients. V shed 3 bases and J 6 bases; nucleotides not matched to a gene: 2. CDR1 is SGHRS and CDR2 is YFSETQ in the germline V gene. CDR3 length: 13 amino acids. Libraries were prepared by immunoSEQ multiplex PCR; TCRdb keeps only in-frame clonotypes and omits some of them. In the table there are under 300,000 clones, roughly 87% of which are singletons. The chain couples TRBV5-1 to TRBJ1-1, with 10 positions matching TRBD1. Material: PBMCs. This clonotype was obtained from a woman aged 55 to 70 with lung cancer. Written as DNA, the CDR3 is TGCGCCAGCAGCTGGGGGACAGGGGCTGAAGCTTTCTTT. Translated, it gives CASSWGTGAEAFF.